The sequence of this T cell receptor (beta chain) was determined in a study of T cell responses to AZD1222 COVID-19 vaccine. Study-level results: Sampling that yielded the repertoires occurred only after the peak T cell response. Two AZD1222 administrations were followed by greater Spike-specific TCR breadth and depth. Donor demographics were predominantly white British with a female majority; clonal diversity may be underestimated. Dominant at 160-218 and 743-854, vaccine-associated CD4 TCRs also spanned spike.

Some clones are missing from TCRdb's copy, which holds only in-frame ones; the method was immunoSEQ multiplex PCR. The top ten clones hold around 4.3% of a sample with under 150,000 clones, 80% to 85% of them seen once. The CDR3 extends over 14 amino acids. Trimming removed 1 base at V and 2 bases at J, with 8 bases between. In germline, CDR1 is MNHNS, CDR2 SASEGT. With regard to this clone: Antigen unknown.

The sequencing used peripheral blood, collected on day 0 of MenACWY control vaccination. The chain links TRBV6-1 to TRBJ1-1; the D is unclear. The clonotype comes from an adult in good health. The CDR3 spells CASSEGGSNTEAFF. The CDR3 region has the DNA TGTGCCAGCAGTGAAGGGGGTAGTAACACTGAAGCTTTCTTT.